The 27 T cell receptor beta chains below come from one sample, sequenced in a study of identical twins. One entry per CDR3 protein, called by TCRdb with MiXCR from the 5' RACE reads. The sample consists of 1.5 million to 2 million distinct CDR3 sequences, roughly a third of them appearing once. Sequencing was done on a sample of cord blood. The receptors were gathered from a newborn girl in good health.

This clonotype has at least ten counts. The chain carries TRBV10-2 and TRBJ2-3; the D gene is possibly TRBD2 (5 bases). Trimming stripped 3 bases from V and 1 base from J, with 11 bases between. This CDR3 is 15 amino acids long. Germline loops: CDR1 WSHSY, CDR2 SAAADI. The DNA of the CDR3 is TGCGCCAGCAGTGAATACATTAGCGGCACAGATACGCAGTATTTT. Its protein product is CASSEYISGTDTQYF.

This chain connects TRBV5-5 to TRBJ1-2, with D possibly being TRBD1 (5 bases). The CDR3 is 14 amino acids. Per the germline V gene, CDR1 is SGHKS and CDR2 is YYEKEE (reference sequence). Trimming removed 1 base from V and 5 bases from J, with 12 bases in between. This chain's CDR3 is CASSLTGTSYGYTF. The CDR3 nucleotides read TGTGCCAGCAGCTTGACCGGGACTTCGTATGGCTACACCTTC.

In its sample, this clonotype was seen a few times. The rearrangement uses TRBV20-1 and TRBJ2-3, with 8 bases matching TRBD2. Germline trimming cut 1 base from V and 2 bases from J; bases unmatched to any gene: 5. The CDR3 has 15 residues. Per the germline V gene, CDR1 is DFQATT and CDR2 is SNEGSKA (reference sequence). CDR3 region: CSARVGGASTDTQYF. CDR3 coding DNA: TGCAGTGCTAGAGTCGGGGGGGCCTCCACAGATACGCAGTATTTT.

This clonotype was seen a few times. V usage is TRBV10-3 and J usage is TRBJ2-1; 7 bases match TRBD2. With the DNA end fitting TRBJ2-7 better, the J assignment may be wrong. This CDR3 has 15 residues. Germline V gives CDR1 ENHRY, CDR2 SYGVKD. The CDR3 spells CAISEREDSYNEQYF. CDR3 nucleotide sequence: TGTGCCATCAGTGAGCGGGAGGACTCCTACAATGAGCAGTACTTC.

This clonotype turned up a few times. The chain carries TRBV15 and TRBJ2-1, with 14 bases identical to TRBD2. Germline trimming cut 1 base from V and 7 bases from J; bases unmatched to any gene: 9. The CDR3 spans 18 residues. Per the germline V gene, CDR1 is LNHNV and CDR2 is YYDKDF (reference sequence). CDR3 sequence reads: CATSRGLAGGPKKNEQFF. The CDR3 coding sequence is TGTGCCACCAGCAGAGGACTAGCGGGAGGGCCGAAGAAAAATGAGCAGTTCTTC.

The J gene is TRBJ2-7, the V gene TRBV5-6, with 9 bases fitting TRBD1. Germline V gives CDR1 SGHDT, CDR2 YYEEEE. The CDR3 has 16 residues. Trimming took 0 bases from V and 0 from J; bases not matched to a gene: 4. CDR3 nucleotides: TGTGCCAGCAGCTTGGCCGGGACAGGGAGCTCCTACGAGCAGTACTTC. Its translation is CASSLAGTGSSYEQYF.

Many counts were recorded for this clonotype. The chain links TRBV28 to TRBJ2-7; a weak D match, TRBD2 (6 bases). The germline CDR1 and CDR2 sequences are MDHEN and SYDVKM. This CDR3 region has 13 residues. Deletions cut 4 bases from V and 0 bases from J, with 7 bases between. The CDR3: CASSWDFSYEQYF. For the CDR3, the DNA is TGTGCCAGCAGTTGGGACTTCTCCTACGAGCAGTACTTC.

Notes on this clonotype: This clone may be a read error of a much larger clone one base away. This chain connects TRBV10-1 to TRBJ2-3; 8 nucleotides line up with TRBD2. CDR1 is WNHNN and CDR2 is SYGVQD in the germline V gene (reference sequence). CDR3 length: 15 residues. V was clipped by 0 bases and J by 9 bases; unmatched bases: 8. The chain's CDR3 is CASSESGTSNRTQYF. As DNA, the CDR3 is TGCGCCAGCAGTGAGTCGGGGACTAGTAATCGGACGCAGTATTTT.

This clonotype was picked up a small number of times. V gene TRBV9 combines with J gene TRBJ2-1; TRBD1 matches at 8 bases. Losses at the gene ends were 7 bases for V and 2 bases for J; bases not matched to a gene: 2. Germline CDR1 reads SGDLS; CDR2 reads YYNGEE. The CDR3 contains 13 residues. The CDR3 loop is CASGQGPYNEQFF. CDR3 sequence (DNA): TGTGCCAGCGGACAGGGCCCCTACAATGAGCAGTTCTTC.

The chain joins TRBV2 to TRBJ2-5; 8 bases match TRBD2. The end of the DNA fits TRBJ2-7 better, so the J call may be wrong. CDR1 SNHLY and CDR2 FYNNEI come from the germline V gene. The CDR3 is made up of 17 amino acids. The CDR3: CASSSTGGVGRGLEQYF. DNA of the CDR3: TGTGCCAGCAGTTCCACCGGGGGTGTCGGGAGGGGCCTCGAGCAGTACTTC.

As concerns this clonotype: A much larger clone lies one base from this, so it may be a read error. The chain uses TRBV12-3 or TRBV12-4 and TRBJ2-5; the D is unclear. Trimming took off 6 bases at V and 12 bases at J, with 17 bases between the two ends. The CDR3 extends over 12 amino acids. The CDR3 DNA is TGTGCCAGCAGCTACGCGAATTACGAGGAGTACTTC. Translation gives CASSYANYEEYF.

V gene TRBV6-6 combines with J gene TRBJ1-4; D not resolved. The CDR3 consists of 10 residues. The germline V gene encodes CDR1 MNHNY and CDR2 SVGAGI (reference sequence). Trimming pared 6 bases from V and 8 bases from J, leaving 4 bases between. The CDR3 protein is CASRKEKLFF. As DNA, the CDR3 is TGTGCCAGCAGGAAAGAAAAACTGTTTTTT.

The rearrangement joins TRBV9 to TRBJ2-6, with D hard to call. Trimming cost V 1 base and J 3 bases, with 5 bases left between them. The germline V gene encodes CDR1 SGDLS and CDR2 YYNGEE. The CDR3 is 14 amino acids. The CDR3: CASSVLGGANVLTF. As DNA, the CDR3 is TGTGCCAGCAGCGTATTGGGTGGGGCCAACGTCCTGACTTTC.

This chain connects TRBV6-1 to TRBJ1-2; 8 nucleotides line up with TRBD1. The germline V gene has CDR1 MNHNS and CDR2 SASEGT. The length of the CDR3 is 13 residues. Unmatched junction bases numbered 5, after V lost 7 bases and J lost 4 bases. The CDR3 nucleotides are TGTGCCAGCATGGACAGGGATACCTATGGCTACACCTTC. Translating gives CASMDRDTYGYTF.

This clonotype was counted a single time. V and J are TRBV30 and TRBJ2-2; TRBD1 agrees at 10 bases. The ends lost 8 bases at V and 7 bases at J; junction bases unmatched: 10. The CDR3 sequence is 14 residues long. The germline CDR1 and CDR2 sequences are GTSNPN and SVGIG (reference sequence). Here the CDR3 DNA reads TGTGCCCACCCGGGACAGGGGTTGTACGGGGAGCTGTTTTTT. The encoded protein is CAHPGQGLYGELFF.

The J gene is TRBJ2-7, the V gene TRBV30, with a tentative D call TRBD1 (7 bases). V gave up 0 bases and J gave up 5 bases, with 14 bases separating them. From germline, CDR1 is GTSNPN and CDR2 SVGIG (reference sequence). The CDR3 totals 14 residues. The CDR3 spells CAWSVIRGVNEQYF. The CDR3 nucleotides are TGTGCCTGGAGTGTAATCAGGGGGGTGAACGAGCAGTACTTC.

The sample holds many counts of this clonotype. The rearrangement joins TRBV6-5 to TRBJ1-2; 9 bases match TRBD1. CDR3 length: 15 residues. V dropped 5 bases and J dropped 2; count of bases not matched to a gene: 6. The germline gives CDR1 MNHEY, CDR2 SVGAGI. The CDR3 DNA sequence: TGTGCCAGCAGTCCTACCGGGACAGGGAACTATGGCTACACCTTC. Protein: CASSPTGTGNYGYTF.

This clonotype has a handful of counts. The chain carries TRBV20-1 and TRBJ2-7; D gene unclear. The CDR3 length is 11 residues. Trimming removed 3 bases from V and 6 bases from J, with 9 bases in between. Germline V gene lookup returns CDR1 DFQATT and CDR2 SNEGSKA (reference sequence). The CDR3 DNA sequence: TGCAGTGCTAGGGAGTCCGGCGAGCAGTACTTC. Translating it yields CSARESGEQYF.

In this sample, this clonotype turned up a few times. The chain links TRBV28 to TRBJ2-1; unclear D gene. The CDR3 is 17 amino acids. Trimming took off 2 bases at V and 0 bases at J, with 14 bases between the two ends. Germline loops: CDR1 MDHEN, CDR2 SYDVKM. CDR3 region: CASSLVFLASSYNEQFF. CDR3 DNA: TGTGCCAGCAGTTTAGTATTCCTCGCTAGCTCCTACAATGAGCAGTTCTTC.

There are a few counts of this clonotype. This chain connects TRBV19 to TRBJ1-5; no definite D call. Germline loops: CDR1 LNHDA, CDR2 SQIVND (reference sequence). The V gene lost 7 bases and the J gene lost 2 bases, with 9 bases spanning the gap. This CDR3 region has 13 residues. The CDR3 sequence is CASKSWGNQPQHF. Written as DNA, the CDR3 is TGTGCCAGTAAGTCGTGGGGCAATCAGCCCCAGCATTTT.

The rearrangement joins TRBV20-1 to TRBJ2-5; either TRBD1 or TRBD2 may fit D (5 bases each). CDR1 and CDR2 from the germline V gene are DFQATT and SNEGSKA (reference sequence). Trimming shortened V by 3 bases and J by 2 bases, and 13 bases separated the two germline ends. This CDR3 region has 14 residues. The CDR3 DNA sequence: TGCAGTGCTAGGGGCGAGGGGTCACAAGAGACCCAGTACTTC. Protein product: CSARGEGSQETQYF.

This rearrangement joins TRBV6-1 to TRBJ1-2, with TRBD1 matching 12 bases. The CDR3 sequence is 16 residues long. Germline V CDR1 and CDR2: MNHNS, SASEGT. Unmatched junction bases numbered 4, after V lost 2 bases and J lost 3 bases. CDR3 protein: CASSELGQGAHYGYTF. CDR3 nucleotides: TGTGCCAGCAGTGAATTGGGACAGGGGGCTCACTATGGCTACACCTTC.

A few counts support this clonotype. The chain joins TRBV12-3 or TRBV12-4 to TRBJ1-4; 8 positions agree with TRBD1. The CDR3 totals 14 residues. Trimming cost V 6 bases and J 5 bases; bases outside gene matches: 5. The DNA of the CDR3 is TGTGCCAGCAGGCAGACAGGGGTAAATGAAAAACTGTTTTTT. It is translated as CASRQTGVNEKLFF.

A few counts support this clonotype. This sequence joins TRBV29-1 and TRBJ1-1; maybe TRBD1 (6 bases). The V end was cut by 4 bases, the J end by 5 bases, with 11 bases between. The CDR3 consists of 12 residues. The germline CDR1 and CDR2 sequences are SQVTM and ANQGSEA. The CDR3 here is CSVAYRATEAFF. The CDR3 nucleotides are TGCAGCGTTGCGTACAGGGCGACTGAAGCTTTCTTT.

This clonotype was counted between two and nine times. The chain recombines TRBV7-2 with TRBJ1-5; D gene ambiguous. This CDR3 region has 15 residues. Trimming stripped 1 base from V and 4 bases from J, with 11 bases between. Germline assignment: CDR1 SGHTA and CDR2 FQGNSA. The CDR3 nucleotides are TGTGCCAGCAGCTTAGTCGGCGGTTATAATCAGCCCCAGCATTTT. It encodes CASSLVGGYNQPQHF.

This clonotype has at least ten counts. The chain uses TRBV6-2 or TRBV6-3 and TRBJ2-7; 9 bases are a match to TRBD2. There are 15 residues in the CDR3. Germline values: CDR1 MNHEY, CDR2 SVGEGT. Trimming at V came to 6 bases and at J to 2 bases, leaving 8 bases not matched to a gene. The CDR3 DNA follows: TGTGCCAGCAGCCCCTCTCTAGCGGGAACCTACGAGCAGTACTTC. The encoded protein is CASSPSLAGTYEQYF.

The genes are TRBV5-5 and TRBJ1-1; perhaps TRBD1 as D (5 bases). The germline gives CDR1 SGHKS, CDR2 YYEKEE (reference sequence). Trimming shortened V by 1 base and J by 1 base, and 11 bases separated the two germline ends. This CDR3 comprises 15 residues. The chain's CDR3 is CASSLMGGRNTEAFF. CDR3 DNA: TGTGCCAGCAGCTTGATGGGGGGGAGGAACACTGAAGCTTTCTTT.